A selection of T cell receptor beta chains follows, all from one sample in a study of T cells after yellow fever vaccination. TCRdb passed the 5' RACE reads through MiXCR, listing each CDR3 protein once. The repertoire has approximately 340,000 distinct CDR3 sequences, 7.5% to 9% of them found once; the top ten carry over 15%. The specimen comprised PBMCs, sampled on the day of the first yellow fever vaccination. These receptors were collected from a man between 18 and 29 years old who received the YFV17D yellow fever vaccine. Both conserved end residues are part of each CDR3. Each record gives: J gene, clone size, V gene, D gene, CDR3 DNA, CDR3 protein. A D gene is named only where the DNA matches it firmly. Size values are once, few and many counts, or a class for expanded clones, and some rows have none.

J: TRBJ2-5
size: .
V: TRBV5-1
D: .
DNA: TGCGCCAGCAGCTTCGGGGTCGTAGAGACCCAGTACTTC
CDR3: CASSFGVVETQYF

J: TRBJ2-4
size: .
V: TRBV7-2
D: .
DNA: TGTGCCAGCAGCCGAGGACAGAACAAAAACATTCAGTACTTC
CDR3: CASSRGQNKNIQYF

J: TRBJ1-1
size: few
V: TRBV29-1
D: TRBD1
DNA: TGCAGCGTTGAACAGGGGGCGAGCCCTGATGCTTTCTTT
CDR3: CSVEQGASPDAFF

J: TRBJ2-1
size: .
V: TRBV4-1
D: .
DNA: TGCGCCAGCAGCCTCCTCCGGGGGCCCGATGAGCAGTTCTTC
CDR3: CASSLLRGPDEQFF

J: TRBJ2-7
size: few
V: TRBV11-1
D: .
DNA: TGTGCCAGCAGCTTAGTTACATTATCGGGCGAGCAGTACTTC
CDR3: CASSLVTLSGEQYF

J: TRBJ1-1
size: .
V: TRBV19
D: .
DNA: TGTGCCAGTAGTATCCAGTACGGTGGGGCTTTCTTT
CDR3: CASSIQYGGAFF

J: TRBJ1-5
size: .
V: TRBV4-2
D: TRBD1
DNA: TGTGCCAGCAGCCAAGCCGGGACAGGTAATCAGCCCCAGCATTTT
CDR3: CASSQAGTGNQPQHF

J: TRBJ2-7
size: few
V: TRBV7-2
D: .
DNA: TGTGCCAGCAGCCCGCAACGGGGAGGCGAGCAGTACTTC
CDR3: CASSPQRGGEQYF

J: TRBJ2-5
size: .
V: TRBV28
D: TRBD2
DNA: TGTGCCAGCAGTTTACTTGGACTAGCGACCGCCCGAGAGACCCAGTACTTC
CDR3: CASSLLGLATARETQYF

J: TRBJ1-2
size: many
V: TRBV7-9
D: TRBD1
DNA: TGTGCCAGCAGCTTAGCGGGACAGCCGAGAGGCTACACCTTC
CDR3: CASSLAGQPRGYTF

J: TRBJ2-5
size: .
V: TRBV18
D: .
DNA: TGTGCCAGCTCACCTCGACCAGGGTTCCAAGAGACCCAGTACTTC
CDR3: CASSPRPGFQETQYF

J: TRBJ1-5
size: many
V: TRBV7-2
D: TRBD1
DNA: TGTGCCAGCAGCCGAGGACAGGGCGACCAGCCCCAGCATTTT
CDR3: CASSRGQGDQPQHF

J: TRBJ2-3
size: many
V: TRBV24-1
D: TRBD1
DNA: TGTGCCACCAGAGGGGGCGGAGATACGCAGTATTTT
CDR3: CATRGGGDTQYF

J: TRBJ2-5
size: .
V: TRBV7-6
D: .
DNA: TGTGCCAGCAGGGGGCCGTTGATATACTTC
CDR3: CASRGPLIYF

J: TRBJ2-2
size: .
V: TRBV5-1
D: .
DNA: TGCACCAGCACCATTATTTTGGGGGGCACCGGGGAGCTGTTTTTT
CDR3: CTSTIILGGTGELFF

J: TRBJ2-3
size: many
V: TRBV5-1
D: TRBD1
DNA: TGCGCCAGCAGCTTGGGGGTCGGACAGGGCACAGATACGCAGTATTTT
CDR3: CASSLGVGQGTDTQYF

J: TRBJ2-2
size: .
V: TRBV7-3
D: .
DNA: TGTGCCAGCAGCCCCGCCTGGGGGAACACCGGGGAGCTGTTTTTT
CDR3: CASSPAWGNTGELFF

J: TRBJ2-7
size: .
V: TRBV27
D: TRBD2
DNA: TGTGCCAGCAGTTTAAGGCGGGGGGGGTTCCCCTACGAGCAGTACTTC
CDR3: CASSLRRGGFPYEQYF

J: TRBJ1-6
size: .
V: TRBV5-5
D: .
DNA: TGTGCCAGCAGCCGAGACCCTTCACCCCTCCACTTT
CDR3: CASSRDPSPLHF

J: TRBJ1-1
size: many
V: TRBV19
D: .
DNA: TGTGCCAGTAGTCCAGAGGGCCCCGCTGAAGCTTTCTTT
CDR3: CASSPEGPAEAFF

J: TRBJ2-7
size: .
V: TRBV10-2
D: TRBD2
DNA: TGCGCCAGCAGATCGGGGGGGGCCAATTACGAGCAGTACTTC
CDR3: CASRSGGANYEQYF

J: TRBJ1-5
size: .
V: TRBV7-9
D: .
DNA: TGTGCCAGCAGCTCCGGGGGGGTCAAGGATCAGCCCCAGCATTTT
CDR3: CASSSGGVKDQPQHF

J: TRBJ1-2
size: .
V: TRBV12-3/TRBV12-4
D: .
DNA: TGTGCCAGCAGTTTCCACGAGGGCTACACCTTC
CDR3: CASSFHEGYTF

J: TRBJ1-1
size: few
V: TRBV5-1
D: .
DNA: TGCGCCAGCAGCTTGGCCGACAGAAACACTGAAGCTTTCTTT
CDR3: CASSLADRNTEAFF

J: TRBJ2-5
size: .
V: TRBV7-9
D: TRBD1
DNA: TGTGCCAGCAGCACCGGACAGGGGAAAGAGACCCAGTACTTC
CDR3: CASSTGQGKETQYF

J: TRBJ2-1
size: many
V: TRBV7-2
D: TRBD2
DNA: TGTGCCAGCAGCTTAGGACTAGCGCAAACCTACAATGAGCAGTTCTTC
CDR3: CASSLGLAQTYNEQFF

J: TRBJ1-2
size: .
V: TRBV7-9
D: .
DNA: TGTGCCAGCAGCCCTGAGAACTATGGCTACACCTTC
CDR3: CASSPENYGYTF

J: TRBJ2-3
size: many
V: TRBV4-3
D: .
DNA: TGCGCCAGCCGCGCTCTCTGGGGGGGCCAAGATACGCAGTATTTT
CDR3: CASRALWGGQDTQYF

J: TRBJ1-4
size: .
V: TRBV5-1
D: TRBD1
DNA: TGCGCCAGCAGCATCGGGACAGGGGGCGAAAAACTGTTTTTT
CDR3: CASSIGTGGEKLFF

J: TRBJ2-5
size: many
V: TRBV5-1
D: .
DNA: TGCGCCAGCAGCTTGGAGGGGGGTGGCAAGACCCAGTACTTC
CDR3: CASSLEGGGKTQYF

J: TRBJ2-3
size: .
V: TRBV18
D: .
DNA: TGTGCCAGCTCACCTTGGGGGCGCACAGATACGCAGTATTTT
CDR3: CASSPWGRTDTQYF

J: TRBJ2-7
size: few
V: TRBV20-1
D: .
DNA: TGCAGTGCTAGAGATCTAGGGAGGGGGGACGAGCAGTACTTC
CDR3: CSARDLGRGDEQYF

J: TRBJ2-7
size: .
V: TRBV5-6
D: TRBD1
DNA: TGTGCCAGCAGCCGGACAGGGGGCGAAACAAACCCTTACGAGCAGTACTTC
CDR3: CASSRTGGETNPYEQYF

J: TRBJ2-7
size: .
V: TRBV7-8
D: .
DNA: TGTGCCAGCAGCCGTCGTGGGGGGCTGAACGAGCAGTACTTC
CDR3: CASSRRGGLNEQYF

J: TRBJ2-1
size: few
V: TRBV7-2
D: .
DNA: TGTGCCAGCACCCTGCATGCTTCCGATGAGCAGTTCTTC
CDR3: CASTLHASDEQFF